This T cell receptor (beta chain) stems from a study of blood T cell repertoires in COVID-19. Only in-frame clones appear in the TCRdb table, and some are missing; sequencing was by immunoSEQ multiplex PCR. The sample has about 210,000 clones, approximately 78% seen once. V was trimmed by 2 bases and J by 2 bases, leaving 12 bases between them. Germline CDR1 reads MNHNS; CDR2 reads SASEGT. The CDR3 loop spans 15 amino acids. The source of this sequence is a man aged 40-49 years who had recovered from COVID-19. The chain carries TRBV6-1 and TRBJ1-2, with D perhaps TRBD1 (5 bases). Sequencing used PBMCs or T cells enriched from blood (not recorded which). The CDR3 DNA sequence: TGTGCCAGCAGTGAACTAAGTGCAGGGAACTATGGCTACACCTTC. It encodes CASSELSAGNYGYTF.